A selection of T cell receptor beta chains follows, all from one sample in a study of blood T cell repertoires in COVID-19. Sequencing was performed with immunoSEQ multiplex PCR; in TCRdb, only in-frame clones are kept and a portion is missing. Of 25,000 to 35,000 clones in the sample, roughly 85% are singletons; the top ten hold 7.5% to 10%. Sequencing was carried out using peripheral blood. Every receptor here comes from a man older than 75 with active COVID-19. Each CDR3 is given with its conserved first and last residue.

j_call v_call cdr3_aa
TRBJ2-3 TRBV19 CASSVGQGMDTQYF
TRBJ1-6 TRBV21-1 CASSKLRGQGDNSPLHF
TRBJ1-5 TRBV28 CASITGGQPQHF
TRBJ2-3 TRBV7-2 CASSLGFQRGAGDTQYF
TRBJ2-1 TRBV7-8 CASSQLAGGPMNEQFF
TRBJ2-1 TRBV5-5 CASSFFWDRVYNEQFF
TRBJ2-1 TRBV19 CASSILVQGEQFF
TRBJ1-2 TRBV5-1 CASSDRQGGLVYGYTF
TRBJ2-3 TRBV7-2 CASSFGGRLDTQYF
TRBJ1-2 TRBV6-1 CASSEHRMDGYTF